Following are 31 T cell receptor beta chains from one sample sequenced in a study of T-cell memory formation after mild COVID-19 (dated by TCRdb to 2020 to 2023). Library construction relied on 5' RACE. The sequencer listed for this sample is Illumina NovaSeq 6000. In TCRdb, the public reads were trimmed at Q25 with fastp and aligned with MiXCR, with productive beta chains retained. Rows are combined by CDR3 protein, so each entry shows the most common genes and DNA. Here the sample has about 470,000 distinct CDR3 sequences; about 20% occur a single time. The ten biggest clones cover over 9% of the sample. The sequenced sample was PBMCs or a T cell subset sorted from them (not recorded which). All receptors derive from an adult woman who had mild COVID-19 (a few samples of this study predate the infection). The sample titles of this study are shuffled in the database, so cell type and time point are left out; the donor was told from shared clones.

This rearrangement joins TRBV3-1 to TRBJ2-7; D is possibly TRBD2 (5 bases). The CDR3 is made up of 14 amino acids. Per germline, CDR1 LGHDT and CDR2 YNNKEL (reference sequence). V was trimmed by 5 bases and J by 2 bases, leaving 13 bases between them. This CDR3 is CASSISGNTYEQYF. The CDR3 nucleotides are TGTGCCAGCAGCATATCGGGGAATACCTACGAGCAGTACTTC.

The V and J genes are TRBV7-6 and TRBJ2-1; 10 positions agree with TRBD2. Germline CDR1 is SGHVS and CDR2 is FNYEAQ. V lost 5 bases and J lost 6; bases outside the gene matches: 22. The CDR3 loop spans 20 amino acids. The CDR3 nucleotides read TGTGCCAGCAGCCCAAGTACGCTTGGAGCGGGGGGGCGCGGGCGCAATGAGCAGTTCTTC. Protein: CASSPSTLGAGGRGRNEQFF.

The chain joins TRBV6-5 to TRBJ1-2, with D hard to call. The V gene lost 6 bases and the J gene lost 6 bases, with 17 bases spanning the gap. This CDR3 region has 14 residues. Per germline, CDR1 MNHEY and CDR2 SVGAGI. The CDR3 loop reads CASSQLSSGDGYTF. The CDR3, as DNA: TGTGCCAGCAGCCAACTCTCGAGTGGGGATGGCTACACCTTC.

The V call is TRBV10-2, the J call TRBJ2-3; no clear D. CDR1 WSHSY and CDR2 SAAADI come from the germline V gene. Trimming removed 6 bases at V and 2 bases at J, with 12 bases between. The CDR3 contains 14 residues. CDR3 amino acids: CASSVAEDTDTQYF. In nucleotides, the CDR3 is TGCGCCAGCAGCGTAGCCGAAGACACAGATACGCAGTATTTT.

In this sample, this clonotype turned up many times. The V call is TRBV5-1, the J call TRBJ2-1; possibly TRBD2 for D (6 bases). The CDR3 runs 14 residues. Germline lookup yields CDR1 SGHRS and CDR2 YFSETQ. Deletions cut 0 bases from V and 4 bases from J, with 8 bases between. The CDR3 nucleotides are TGCGCCAGCAGCTTGGTGGGAGGATACAATGAGCAGTTCTTC. Translated: CASSLVGGYNEQFF.

This chain uses TRBV30 with TRBJ1-5; tentative D call: TRBD1 (6 bases). V was pared by 5 bases and J by 0 bases, with 23 bases between. CDR3 length: 18 residues. Germline V gene sequence: CDR1 GTSNPN, CDR2 SVGIG (reference sequence). Here the CDR3 reads CAWEPPGRGLDSNQPQHF. DNA of the CDR3: TGTGCCTGGGAACCCCCGGGCAGGGGTTTGGATAGCAATCAGCCCCAGCATTTT.

This clonotype appeared many times. The chain combines TRBV6-5 with TRBJ1-1, with D hard to call. V lost 6 bases and J 0 bases, leaving 11 bases between the germline ends. CDR1 is MNHEY, CDR2 SVGAGI, per germline. The CDR3 totals 14 residues. Here the CDR3 reads CASREVTVNTEAFF. The CDR3 bases are TGTGCCAGCAGGGAAGTGACGGTGAACACTGAAGCTTTCTTT.

The sample holds a few counts of this clonotype. The chain combines TRBV3-1 with TRBJ2-7; TRBD2 matches 11 bases. Per germline, CDR1 LGHDT and CDR2 YNNKEL (reference sequence). This CDR3 is built from 12 residues. J was trimmed by 9 bases and V by 4 bases; bases with no gene match: 2. CDR3 sequence (DNA): TGTGCCAGCAGCCGCGGGACTAGCGGGCAGTACTTC. Amino acids: CASSRGTSGQYF.

This clonotype was detected only a few times. The V and J genes are TRBV6-1 and TRBJ1-2; the D gene is possibly TRBD1 (6 bases). The ends were cut back, 3 bases at V and 6 bases at J, with 11 bases in the middle. The CDR3 is 13 amino acids. Germline CDR1 MNHNS, CDR2 SASEGT. CDR3 protein: CASSEAGADGYTF. CDR3 coding DNA: TGTGCCAGCAGTGAGGCAGGGGCGGATGGCTACACCTTC.

This clonotype was detected only a few times. The CDR3 reads CSATRLGARPYGYTF. DNA for the CDR3: TGCAGTGCTACGCGGCTGGGGGCCCGTCCCTATGGCTACACCTTC. The V and J genes are TRBV20-1 and TRBJ1-2; perhaps TRBD1 as D (6 bases). This CDR3 has 15 residues. Germline-derived CDR1 and CDR2 are DFQATT and SNEGSKA (reference sequence). The V end lost 4 bases, the J end lost 4 bases, and 19 bases lay between the germline ends.

The chain couples TRBV6-2 or TRBV6-3 to TRBJ2-1; tentatively, D is TRBD1 (5 bases). The CDR3 is 14 amino acids. V gave up 4 bases and J gave up 5 bases, with 12 bases separating them. Germline lookup yields CDR1 MNHEY and CDR2 SVGEGT. The chain's CDR3 is CASSFRAVNNEQFF. For the CDR3, the DNA is TGTGCCAGCAGTTTCAGGGCCGTTAACAATGAGCAGTTCTTC.

This chain joins TRBV10-3 and TRBJ2-7; 12 bases are shared with TRBD1. The V segment lost 4 bases and the J segment 3 bases; nucleotides outside the gene matches: 4. The CDR3 runs 15 residues. Germline CDR1 ENHRY, CDR2 SYGVKD. CDR3 region: CAISAGTGGLYEQYF. CDR3 nucleotides: TGTGCCATCAGTGCGGGGACAGGGGGCCTCTACGAGCAGTACTTC.

V is TRBV20-1 and J is TRBJ2-7, with D unclear. CDR3 length equals 13 residues. The germline CDR1 and CDR2 sequences are DFQATT and SNEGSKA (reference sequence). Trimming pared 6 bases from V and 0 bases from J, leaving 12 bases between. CDR3 amino acids: CSANDLDSYEQYF. CDR3 nucleotide sequence: TGCAGTGCAAACGATCTGGACTCCTACGAGCAGTACTTC.

The genes are TRBV7-2 and TRBJ2-7; 9 nucleotides match TRBD2. The CDR3 length is 15 residues. Germline V CDR1 and CDR2: SGHTA, FQGNSA. J was trimmed by 1 base and V by 4 bases; bases with no gene match: 5. The CDR3 nucleotides are TGTGCCAGCAGCTACCTAGCGGGAACTTCCTACGAGCAGTACTTC. Amino acid sequence: CASSYLAGTSYEQYF.

V is TRBV5-1 and J is TRBJ2-7, with D uncertain. CDR3 length: 14 residues. Germline lookup yields CDR1 SGHRS and CDR2 YFSETQ. Trimming took off 0 bases at V and 0 bases at J, with 7 bases between the two ends. The CDR3 spells CASSLDNLSYEQYF. CDR3 DNA: TGCGCCAGCAGCTTGGACAACCTCTCCTACGAGCAGTACTTC.

In its sample, this clonotype was seen a few times. For the CDR3, the DNA is TGTGCCAGCAGTTTCCAGGGTACGACAGGGGGCGCGAGCAATCAGCCCCAGCATTTT. It yields the protein CASSFQGTTGGASNQPQHF. The chain couples TRBV12-3 or TRBV12-4 to TRBJ1-5, with 10 positions matching TRBD1. The V gene end was trimmed by 3 bases and the J gene end by 1 base; junction bases not matched to a gene: 12. This CDR3 spans 19 amino acids.

The chain recombines TRBV5-1 with TRBJ2-7, with TRBD1 matching over 8 bases. The CDR3 loop spans 14 amino acids. J was trimmed by 3 bases and V by 3 bases; bases with no gene match: 5. CDR1 SGHRS and CDR2 YFSETQ come from the germline V gene. The CDR3 here is CASSYRGSVYEQYF. The CDR3 region has the DNA TGCGCCAGCAGCTACAGGGGGTCGGTCTACGAGCAGTACTTC.

V gene TRBV6-6 combines with J gene TRBJ1-1; no definite D call. V was pared by 10 bases and J by 5 bases, with 17 bases between. The V gene's germline CDR1 is MNHNY and CDR2 SVGAGI (reference sequence). The CDR3 length is 13 residues. CDR3 in amino acids: CATCPAPGTEAFF. For the CDR3, the DNA is TGTGCCACGTGTCCGGCCCCGGGGACTGAAGCTTTCTTT.

This clonotype was found a few times. The chain is built from TRBV24-1 and TRBJ2-7, with D possibly matching TRBD1 (6 bases). Trimming stripped 4 bases from V and 0 bases from J, with 12 bases between. The CDR3 extends over 15 amino acids. Germline CDR1 is KGHDR and CDR2 is SFDVKD. The CDR3 sequence is CATSDAGQNSYEQYF. The CDR3 bases are TGTGCCACCAGTGACGCTGGACAGAACTCCTACGAGCAGTACTTC.

The chain carries TRBV11-1 and TRBJ1-1; perhaps TRBD1 as D (5 bases). The V gene's germline CDR1 is SGHAT and CDR2 FQDESV (reference sequence). The V gene lost 1 base and the J gene lost 6 bases, with 12 bases spanning the gap. This CDR3 has 14 residues. The CDR3 region has the DNA TGTGCCAGCAGCTTAGAGTACAGGTCCTCTGAAGCTTTCTTT. Amino acid sequence: CASSLEYRSSEAFF. Using reference TRBV11-1 and TRBJ1-1 for the parts outside the CDR3, the full variable domain is EAEVAQSPRYKITEKSQAVAFWCDPISGHATLYWYRQILGQGPELLVQFQDESVVDDSQLPKDRFSAERLKGVDSTLKIQPAELGDSAMYLCASSLEYRSSEAFFGQGTRLTVV.

The rearrangement joins TRBV24-1 to TRBJ1-1; the D gene is possibly TRBD1 (5 bases). Germline V gene sequence: CDR1 KGHDR, CDR2 SFDVKD. This CDR3 spans 14 amino acids. With 7 bases removed from V and 7 bases from J, the gap between germline ends came to 18 bases. The CDR3 nucleotides read TGTGCCACCAGAACGTCCGGGACGGTTAATGAAGCTTTCTTT. The encoded protein is CATRTSGTVNEAFF.

The CDR3 spells CASSSGGVMGTEAFF. The CDR3 DNA sequence: TGTGCCAGCAGCTCGGGGGGCGTTATGGGCACTGAAGCTTTCTTT. V and J are TRBV7-9 and TRBJ1-1; maybe TRBD1 (6 bases). Trimming took 4 bases from V and 4 from J, leaving 16 bases between them. The CDR3 is 15 amino acids. Germline CDR1 reads SEHNR; CDR2 reads FQNEAQ (reference sequence).

V and J are TRBV25-1 and TRBJ2-1; D not resolved. In germline, CDR1 is MGHDK, CDR2 SYGVNS. The CDR3 extends over 15 amino acids. Deletions cut 2 bases from V and 0 bases from J, with 8 bases between. CDR3 nucleotide sequence: TGTGCCAGCAGTGAAACGGGTCACTCCTACAATGAGCAGTTCTTC. Its translation: CASSETGHSYNEQFF. Looking up the rest from reference TRBV25-1 and TRBJ2-1 gives the full variable domain: EADIYQTPRYLVIGTGKKITLECSQTMGHDKMYWYQQDPGMELHLIHYSYGVNSTEKGDLSSESTVSRIRTEHFPLTLESARPSHTSQYLCASSETGHSYNEQFFGPGTRLTVL.

This clonotype was recorded a few times. This sequence joins TRBV6-2 or TRBV6-3 and TRBJ1-2; TRBD1 matches 7 bases. Unmatched junction bases numbered 4, after V lost 2 bases and J lost 4 bases. The CDR3 extends over 14 amino acids. Germline V gene lookup returns CDR1 MNHEY and CDR2 SVGEGT. CDR3 loop: CASSYTGTAYGYTF. CDR3 nucleotides: TGTGCCAGCAGTTACACCGGGACAGCCTATGGCTACACCTTC.

This clonotype was observed a handful of times. The chain employs TRBV27 and TRBJ2-1, with 7 nucleotides matching TRBD2. Per the germline V gene, CDR1 is MNHEY and CDR2 is SMNVEV (reference sequence). The CDR3 sequence is 15 residues long. Trimming took 5 bases from V and 6 from J; bases not matched to a gene: 10. CDR3 bases: TGTGCCAGCAGTCAGACGGGACTAAGAAGCAATGAGCAGTTCTTC. Translating gives CASSQTGLRSNEQFF.

This clonotype occurred a few times. The chain uses TRBV9 and TRBJ1-1; tentative D call: TRBD1 (5 bases). The CDR3 covers 15 residues. CDR1 SGDLS and CDR2 YYNGEE come from the germline V gene. Trimming cost V 4 bases and J 2 bases, with 15 bases left between them. The CDR3 DNA is TGTGCCAGCAGCCCTCAGTTCCAGGGAAACACTGAAGCTTTCTTT. Translated: CASSPQFQGNTEAFF.

The table lists this clonotype with many counts. This chain connects TRBV7-6 to TRBJ2-7, with TRBD1 as a possible D gene (6 bases). CDR1 is SGHVS, CDR2 FNYEAQ, per germline. The CDR3 runs to 14 residues. Trimming removed 1 base at V and 4 bases at J, with 11 bases between. CDR3 in DNA: TGTGCCAGCAGCTTAGACCAGGGGTGGTACGAGCAGTACTTC. Its protein is CASSLDQGWYEQYF.

This chain links TRBV5-1 with TRBJ2-7; D may correspond to TRBD1 or TRBD2 (6 bases each). V shed 2 bases and J shed 6 bases, with 18 bases lying between them. CDR1 and CDR2 (germline): SGHRS, YFSETQ. The CDR3 spans 15 residues. CDR3 DNA sequence: TGCGCCAGCAGCTTCAACCCTGAAGGGGGGTCCGAGCAGTACTTC. It yields the protein CASSFNPEGGSEQYF.

This clonotype occurred a few times. The CDR3 reads CATSRDRPPYEQYF. DNA of the CDR3: TGTGCCACCAGCCGGGACAGGCCCCCCTACGAGCAGTACTTC. This rearrangement joins TRBV24-1 to TRBJ2-7; 8 bases fit TRBD1. Per the germline V gene, CDR1 is KGHDR and CDR2 is SFDVKD. This CDR3 is 14 amino acids long. Trimming removed 7 bases from V and 2 bases from J; junction bases left unmatched: 6.

This clonotype has just a few counts. The chain recombines TRBV12-3 or TRBV12-4 with TRBJ1-5, with 9 positions matching TRBD1. The CDR3 consists of 16 residues. V dropped 6 bases and J dropped 3; count of bases not matched to a gene: 9. The chain's CDR3 is CASRVTGGKVNQPQHF. The CDR3 DNA is TGTGCCAGCAGGGTGACAGGGGGAAAGGTCAATCAGCCCCAGCATTTT.

A few counts support this clonotype. This chain uses TRBV6-5 with TRBJ2-2; 10 nucleotides line up with TRBD2. The germline V gene has CDR1 MNHEY and CDR2 SVGAGI. The CDR3 has 18 amino acids. J gave up 1 base and V 4 bases, and 9 bases lay outside the gene matches. CDR3: CASSWMLAGGLNTGELFF. In DNA form, the CDR3 reads TGTGCCAGCAGTTGGATGTTAGCGGGGGGCCTGAACACCGGGGAGCTGTTTTTT.